The 20 T cell receptor beta chains in this list originate from one sample, sequenced in a study of patients and donors after allogeneic stem cell transplantation. TCRdb used MiXCR to reprocess the RT-PCR reads, holding one entry per CDR3 protein. The sample yields about 74,000 distinct CDR3 sequences, about 30% seen once. The sequencing input was blood, either unsorted or a sorted T cell fraction (not recorded which). Receptor source: a human donor who was either an allogeneic HSCT recipient or a stem cell or donor lymphocyte infusion donor (not recorded which). It is not recorded whose cells these are; they may come from a transplant donor.

This clonotype was observed a few times. The chain has TRBV29-1 and TRBJ1-2, with 7 bases aligning to TRBD1. There are 18 residues in the CDR3. Germline V gene sequence: CDR1 SQVTM, CDR2 ANQGSEA. Trimming took 2 bases from V and 4 from J; bases not matched to a gene: 19. The CDR3 DNA sequence: TGCAGCGTTGAAAAAGAGGCCCAGCAAGGGGGCTACATCTATGGCTACACCTTC. Translating gives CSVEKEAQQGGYIYGYTF.

In this sample, this clonotype turned up a few times. The chain uses TRBV6-2 or TRBV6-3 and TRBJ1-5, with 7 bases aligning to TRBD1. The trim removed 6 bases at V and 0 bases at J, leaving 14 bases unmatched. The CDR3 extends over 18 amino acids. Germline V gives CDR1 MNHEY, CDR2 SVGEGT. CDR3 DNA: TGTGCCAGCAGCCGGACAGGCCCCGGAAGGTATAGCAATCAGCCCCAGCATTTT. Its translation is CASSRTGPGRYSNQPQHF.

This clonotype was counted between two and nine times. This sequence joins TRBV7-6 and TRBJ1-1; no clear D. Germline-derived CDR1 and CDR2 are SGHVS and FNYEAQ. V was shortened by 5 bases and J by 7 bases, with 11 bases between the two germline ends. The CDR3 is 12 residues long. The DNA for the CDR3 is TGTGCCAGCAGCCTCCCCGGGGATGAAGCTTTCTTT. Its protein is CASSLPGDEAFF.

J is TRBJ1-1 and V is TRBV20-1; 7 positions agree with TRBD1. The V gene's germline CDR1 is DFQATT and CDR2 SNEGSKA (reference sequence). With 2 bases clipped from V and 8 bases from J, the junction kept 5 bases outside the gene matches. The CDR3 is made up of 12 amino acids. The CDR3 DNA follows: TGCAGTGCTAGATCCAGACAGGGAGAAGCTTTCTTT. It is translated as CSARSRQGEAFF.

Points on this clonotype: The junction differs from germline at one of its ends, possibly a read error. The chain recombines TRBV2 with TRBJ2-3, with unresolved D. From germline, CDR1 is SNHLY and CDR2 FYNNEI. CDR3 size: 8 residues. This CDR3 is CASSEDYF. For the CDR3, the DNA is TGTGCCAGCAGTGAAGACTACTTT.

The chain carries TRBV7-3 and TRBJ2-5, with a possible D match to TRBD1 (5 bases). CDR3 size: 14 residues. Trimming stripped 3 bases from V and 5 bases from J, with 13 bases between. CDR1 is SGHTA and CDR2 is FQGTGA in the germline V gene. CDR3 region: CASSFLGRVETQYF. CDR3 nucleotides: TGTGCCAGCAGCTTCCTAGGCAGGGTCGAGACCCAGTACTTC. Full variable domain (outside the CDR3, taken from reference TRBV7-3 and TRBJ2-5): GAGVSQTPSNKVTEKGKYVELRCDPISGHTALYWYRQSLGQGPEFLIYFQGTGAADDSGLPNDRFFAVRPEGSVSTLKIQRTERGDSAVYLCASSFLGRVETQYFGPGTRLLVL.

The CDR3 loop is CATSEGGGRPLKDTQYF. CDR3 sequence (DNA): TGTGCCACCAGTGAGGGCGGGGGGCGCCCACTCAAGGATACGCAGTATTTT. The chain has TRBV24-1 and TRBJ2-3; 8 nucleotides align to TRBD2. V lost 4 bases and J lost 6; bases outside the gene matches: 14. The CDR3 has 17 amino acids. CDR1 is KGHDR, CDR2 SFDVKD, per germline.

This clonotype was seen only a few times. The rearrangement joins TRBV5-1 to TRBJ1-6; D is unresolved. This CDR3 has 14 amino acids. Germline lookup yields CDR1 SGHRS and CDR2 YFSETQ. Trimming cost V 0 bases and J 7 bases, with 8 bases left between them. In nucleotides, the CDR3 is TGCGCCAGCAGCTTGGACCGGTTAAATTCACCCCTCCACTTT. Protein product: CASSLDRLNSPLHF.

In its sample, this clonotype was seen a few times. This chain uses TRBV7-7 with TRBJ1-2; weak D call: TRBD1 (6 bases). Trimming removed 5 bases from V and 8 bases from J, with 15 bases in between. Germline V gene data show CDR1 as SSHAT and CDR2 as FNYEAQ (reference sequence). There are 13 residues in the CDR3. CDR3 in DNA: TGTGCCAGCAGCCCCGTGGGGGCAGAAGGCTACACCTTC. Encoded protein: CASSPVGAEGYTF.

CDR3 sequence reads: CASSQDSRYSPLHF. CDR3 sequence (DNA): TGTGCCAGCAGCCAAGATTCGCGCTATTCACCCCTCCACTTT. The chain couples TRBV3-1 to TRBJ1-6; D gene ambiguous. This CDR3 has 14 amino acids. CDR1 LGHDT and CDR2 YNNKEL come from the germline V gene (reference sequence). Trimming removed 0 bases from V and 8 bases from J, with 8 bases in between.

This clonotype showed up just a few times. At one end the junction does not follow the germline gene, possibly because of a read error. The V call is TRBV12-3 or TRBV12-4, the J call TRBJ1-2, with D hard to call. The CDR3 is 12 amino acids. This CDR3 reads CASGLGIYGYTF. The DNA for the CDR3 is TGTGCCAGCGGTTTGGGTATCTATGGCTACACCTTC.

This chain uses TRBV12-3 or TRBV12-4 with TRBJ2-7; no firm D call. The CDR3 covers 14 residues. Trimming stripped 2 bases from V and 0 bases from J, with 8 bases between. This CDR3 reads CASSLSRSSYEQYF. Written as DNA, the CDR3 is TGTGCCAGCAGTTTATCTAGGAGCTCCTACGAGCAGTACTTC.

This rearrangement joins TRBV5-1 to TRBJ1-5; 8 bases are shared with TRBD1. The trim removed 4 bases at V and 4 bases at J, leaving 13 bases unmatched. The CDR3 spans 17 residues. Germline CDR1 SGHRS, CDR2 YFSETQ. CDR3 sequence reads: CASSPSPQGAKNQPQHF. CDR3 DNA sequence: TGCGCCAGCAGCCCGAGTCCCCAGGGGGCTAAGAATCAGCCCCAGCATTTT.

This clonotype showed up just a few times. The V call is TRBV5-1, the J call TRBJ1-1, with D unclear. Per germline, CDR1 SGHRS and CDR2 YFSETQ. CDR3 size: 13 residues. Trimming removed 1 base from V and 1 base from J, with 5 bases in between. CDR3 sequence (DNA): TGCGCCAGCAGCTTGTACCGGAACACTGAAGCTTTCTTT. Translating it yields CASSLYRNTEAFF.

This clonotype was counted between two and nine times. This chain links TRBV4-3 with TRBJ1-6; D not certain. Trimming took 0 bases from V and 11 from J, leaving 17 bases between them. Germline loops: CDR1 LGHNA, CDR2 YSLEER. The CDR3 length is 16 residues. CDR3 DNA: TGCGCCAGCAGCCAAGACCTTGGCGGAGGTCCGGCACCCCTCCACTTT. Translated: CASSQDLGGGPAPLHF.

The genes are TRBV7-2 and TRBJ1-1; D unresolved. Germline values: CDR1 SGHTA, CDR2 FQGNSA. V was shortened by 5 bases and J by 3 bases, with 16 bases between the two germline ends. The length of the CDR3 is 15 residues. The DNA of the CDR3 is TGTGCCAGCAGCCTCTGGGCGCGGTCAGACACTGAAGCTTTCTTT. Translating it yields CASSLWARSDTEAFF.

This clonotype was seen a handful of times. Written as DNA, the CDR3 is TGTGCCAGCAGACAGGGACAGGGGGCATTAGAGACCCAGTACTTC. It specifies CASRQGQGALETQYF. The chain uses TRBV12-3 or TRBV12-4 and TRBJ2-5; TRBD1 agrees at 12 bases. V was pared by 6 bases and J by 4 bases, with 6 bases of the junction left unmatched. There are 15 residues in the CDR3.

There are a few counts of this clonotype. V and J are TRBV14 and TRBJ1-2; a possible D gene is TRBD1 (6 bases). This CDR3 is built from 16 residues. Germline CDR1 SGHDN, CDR2 FVKESK. With 1 base removed from V and 4 bases from J, the gap between germline ends came to 16 bases. The CDR3 nucleotides read TGTGCCAGCAGCCAAGGGAACAGGGTCTTCAGCTATGGCTACACCTTC. Its protein is CASSQGNRVFSYGYTF. Full variable domain (missing parts from reference TRBV14 and TRBJ1-2): EAGVTQFPSHSVIEKGQTVTLRCDPISGHDNLYWYRRVMGKEIKFLLHFVKESKQDESGMPNNRFLAERTGGTYSTLKVQPAELEDSGVYFCASSQGNRVFSYGYTFGSGTRLTVV.

The chain couples TRBV7-2 to TRBJ1-5, with D uncertain. Trimming left V 1 base short and J 4 bases short, with 11 bases between. The length of the CDR3 is 15 residues. Per germline, CDR1 SGHTA and CDR2 FQGNSA. The CDR3 bases are TGTGCCAGCAGCTTAGGGGCAGGCTTGAATCAGCCCCAGCATTTT. Amino acids: CASSLGAGLNQPQHF.

CDR3 nucleotide sequence: TGTGCCAGCAGTTTAGGGACAGGGCCTTTCTATGGCTACACCTTC. This encodes CASSLGTGPFYGYTF. The gene calls are TRBV27 and TRBJ1-2; the match to TRBD1 covers 9 bases. CDR3 length: 15 amino acids. The junction had 5 bases not matched to a gene; V was cut back by 2 bases and J by 4 bases. Germline V gene lookup returns CDR1 MNHEY and CDR2 SMNVEV (reference sequence).